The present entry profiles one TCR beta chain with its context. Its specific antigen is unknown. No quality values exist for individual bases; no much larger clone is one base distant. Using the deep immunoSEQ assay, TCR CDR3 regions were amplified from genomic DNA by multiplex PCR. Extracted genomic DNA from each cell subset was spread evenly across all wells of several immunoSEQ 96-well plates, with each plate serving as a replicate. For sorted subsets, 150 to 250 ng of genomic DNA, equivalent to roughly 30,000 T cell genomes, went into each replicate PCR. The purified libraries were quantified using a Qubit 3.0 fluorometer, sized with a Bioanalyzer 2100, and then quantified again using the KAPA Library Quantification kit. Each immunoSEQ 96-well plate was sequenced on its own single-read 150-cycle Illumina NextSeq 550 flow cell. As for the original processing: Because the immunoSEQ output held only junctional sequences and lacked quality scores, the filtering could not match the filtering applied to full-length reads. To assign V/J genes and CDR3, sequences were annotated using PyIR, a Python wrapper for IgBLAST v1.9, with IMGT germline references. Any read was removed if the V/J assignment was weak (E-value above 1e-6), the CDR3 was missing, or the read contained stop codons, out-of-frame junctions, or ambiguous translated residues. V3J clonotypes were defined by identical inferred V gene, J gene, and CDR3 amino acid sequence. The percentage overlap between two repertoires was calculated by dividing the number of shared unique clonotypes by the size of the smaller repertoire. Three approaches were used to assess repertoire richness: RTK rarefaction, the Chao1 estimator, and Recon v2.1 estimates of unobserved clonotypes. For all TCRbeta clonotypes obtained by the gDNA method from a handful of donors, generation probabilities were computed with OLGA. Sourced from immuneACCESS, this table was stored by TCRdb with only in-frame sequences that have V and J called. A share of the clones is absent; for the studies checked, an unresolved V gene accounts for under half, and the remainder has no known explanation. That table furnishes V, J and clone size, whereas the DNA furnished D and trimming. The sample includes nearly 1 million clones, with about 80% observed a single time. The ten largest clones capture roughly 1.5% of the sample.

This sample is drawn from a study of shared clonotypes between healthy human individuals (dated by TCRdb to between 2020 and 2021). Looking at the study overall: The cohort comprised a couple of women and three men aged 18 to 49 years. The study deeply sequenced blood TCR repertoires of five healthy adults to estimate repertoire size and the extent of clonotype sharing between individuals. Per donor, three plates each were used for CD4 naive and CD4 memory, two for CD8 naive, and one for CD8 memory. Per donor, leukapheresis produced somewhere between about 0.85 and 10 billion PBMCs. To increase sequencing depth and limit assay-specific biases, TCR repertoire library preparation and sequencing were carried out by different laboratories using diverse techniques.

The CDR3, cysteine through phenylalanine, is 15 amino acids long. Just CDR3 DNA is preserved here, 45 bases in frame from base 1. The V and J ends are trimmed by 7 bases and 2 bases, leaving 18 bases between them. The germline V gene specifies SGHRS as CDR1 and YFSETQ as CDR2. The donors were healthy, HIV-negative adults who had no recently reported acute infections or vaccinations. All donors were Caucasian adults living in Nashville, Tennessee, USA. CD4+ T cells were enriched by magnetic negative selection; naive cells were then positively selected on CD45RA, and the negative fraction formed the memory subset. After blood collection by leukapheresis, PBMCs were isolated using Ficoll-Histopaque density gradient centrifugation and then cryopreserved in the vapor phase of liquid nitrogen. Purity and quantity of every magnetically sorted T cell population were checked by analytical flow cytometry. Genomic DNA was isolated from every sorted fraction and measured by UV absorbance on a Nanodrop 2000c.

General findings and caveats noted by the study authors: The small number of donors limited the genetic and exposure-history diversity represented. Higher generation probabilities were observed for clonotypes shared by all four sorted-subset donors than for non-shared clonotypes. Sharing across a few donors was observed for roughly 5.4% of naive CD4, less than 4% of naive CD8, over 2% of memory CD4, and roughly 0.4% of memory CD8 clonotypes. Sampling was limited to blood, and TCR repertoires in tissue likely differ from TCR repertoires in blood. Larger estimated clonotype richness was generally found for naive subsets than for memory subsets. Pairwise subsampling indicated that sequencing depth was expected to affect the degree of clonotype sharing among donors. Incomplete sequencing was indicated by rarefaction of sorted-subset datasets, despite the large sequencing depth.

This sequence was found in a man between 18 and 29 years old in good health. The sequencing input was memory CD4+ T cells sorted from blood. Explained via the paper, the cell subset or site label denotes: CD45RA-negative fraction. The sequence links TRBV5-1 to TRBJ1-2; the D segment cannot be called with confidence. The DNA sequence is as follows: TGCGCCAGCGCGCTTCAACCGGCAGCAAACTATGGCTACACCTTC. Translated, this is CASALQPAANYGYTF.